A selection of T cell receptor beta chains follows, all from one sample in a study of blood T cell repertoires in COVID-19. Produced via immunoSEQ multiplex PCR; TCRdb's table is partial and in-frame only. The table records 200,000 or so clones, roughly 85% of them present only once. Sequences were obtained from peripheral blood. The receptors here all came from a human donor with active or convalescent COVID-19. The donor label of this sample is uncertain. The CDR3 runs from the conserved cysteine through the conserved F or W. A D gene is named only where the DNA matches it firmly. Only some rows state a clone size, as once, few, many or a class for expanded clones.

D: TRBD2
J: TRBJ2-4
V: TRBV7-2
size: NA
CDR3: CASSLGASGVAKNIQYF
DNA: TGTGCCAGCAGCTTAGGGGCCAGCGGGGTGGCCAAAAACATTCAGTACTTC

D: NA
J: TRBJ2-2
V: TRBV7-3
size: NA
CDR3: CASSPASGGTGELFF
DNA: TGTGCCAGCAGCCCCGCGAGCGGAGGCACCGGGGAGCTGTTTTTT

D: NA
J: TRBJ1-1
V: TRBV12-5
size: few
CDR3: CASGRQSDTEAFF
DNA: TGTGCTAGTGGCCGACAGTCGGACACTGAAGCTTTCTTT

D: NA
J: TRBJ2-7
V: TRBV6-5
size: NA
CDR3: CASSRGGNGYEQYF
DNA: TGTGCCAGCAGTAGGGGGGGCAATGGGTACGAGCAGTACTTC

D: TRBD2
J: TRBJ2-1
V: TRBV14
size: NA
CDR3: CASSLGLEVPHEQFF
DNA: TGTGCCAGCAGCCTGGGACTAGAGGTCCCACATGAGCAGTTCTTC

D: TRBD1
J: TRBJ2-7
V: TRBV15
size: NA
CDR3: CATSREPGQGEQYF
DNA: TGTGCCACCAGCAGAGAACCCGGACAGGGGGAGCAGTACTTC

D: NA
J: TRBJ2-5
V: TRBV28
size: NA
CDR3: CASSSTTGEETQYF
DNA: TGTGCCAGCAGTTCCACGACAGGAGAGGAGACCCAGTACTTC

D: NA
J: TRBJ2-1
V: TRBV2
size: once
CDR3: CASSAGYNEQFF
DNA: TGTGCCAGCAGTGCCGGCTACAATGAGCAGTTCTTC

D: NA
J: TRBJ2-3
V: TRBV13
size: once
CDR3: CASRGADTQYF
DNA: TGTGCCAGCAGAGGGGCAGATACGCAGTATTTT

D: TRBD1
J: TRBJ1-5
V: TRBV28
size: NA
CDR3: CASSSTGGRNQPQHF
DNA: TGTGCCAGCAGCTCCACAGGGGGCCGCAATCAGCCCCAGCATTTT

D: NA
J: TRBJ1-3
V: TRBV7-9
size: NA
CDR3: CASSSGVALWGDTIYF
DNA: TGTGCCAGCAGTTCCGGGGTCGCCCTCTGGGGAGACACCATATATTTT

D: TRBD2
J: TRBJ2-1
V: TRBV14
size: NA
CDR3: CASSQLGLAGEQFF
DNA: TGTGCCAGCAGCCAGTTGGGACTAGCGGGGGAGCAGTTCTTC

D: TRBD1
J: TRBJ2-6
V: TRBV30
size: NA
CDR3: CAWSHRGPGANVLTF
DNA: TGTGCCTGGAGTCACAGGGGGCCTGGGGCCAACGTCCTGACTTTC

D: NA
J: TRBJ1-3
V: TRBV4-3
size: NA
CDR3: CASSQAGAGESTIYF
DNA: TGCGCCAGCAGCCAAGCAGGGGCAGGGGAGAGCACCATATATTTT

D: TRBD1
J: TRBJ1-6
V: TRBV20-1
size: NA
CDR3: CSASPGTGNNSPLHF
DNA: TGCAGTGCTAGTCCCGGGACAGGGAACAATTCACCCCTCCACTTT

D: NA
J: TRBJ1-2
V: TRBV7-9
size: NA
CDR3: CASSLREDYGYTF
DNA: TGTGCCAGCAGCTTACGGGAGGACTATGGCTACACCTTC

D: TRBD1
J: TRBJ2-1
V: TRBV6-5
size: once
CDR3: CASRGTGGNYNEQFF
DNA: TGTGCCAGCAGGGGGACAGGGGGCAACTACAATGAGCAGTTCTTC

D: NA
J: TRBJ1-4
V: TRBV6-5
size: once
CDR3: CASARATNEKLFF
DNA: TGTGCCAGCGCGCGGGCAACTAATGAAAAACTGTTTTTT

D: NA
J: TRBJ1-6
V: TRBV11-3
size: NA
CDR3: CASSLDLPVNSPLHF
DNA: TGTGCCAGCAGCTTAGATCTCCCGGTTAATTCACCCCTCCACTTT

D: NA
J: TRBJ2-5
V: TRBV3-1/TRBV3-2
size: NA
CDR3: CASSLTRQETQYF
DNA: TGTGCCAGCAGCCTCACACGACAAGAGACCCAGTACTTC

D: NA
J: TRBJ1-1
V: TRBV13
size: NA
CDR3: CASSLRGDTEAFF
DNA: TGTGCCAGCAGCTTACGGGGGGACACTGAAGCTTTCTTT

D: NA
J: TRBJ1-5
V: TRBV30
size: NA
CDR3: CAWSPLSGRGANQPQHF
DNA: TGTGCCTGGAGTCCCCTAAGCGGTCGGGGGGCAAATCAGCCCCAGCATTTT

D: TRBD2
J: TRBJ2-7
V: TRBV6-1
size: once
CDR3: CASSDPLTSGADEQYF
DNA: TGTGCCAGCAGTGACCCTCTAACTAGCGGGGCCGACGAGCAGTACTTC

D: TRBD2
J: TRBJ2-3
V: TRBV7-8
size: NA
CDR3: CASSGWEGRSTDTQYF
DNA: TGTGCCAGCAGCGGGTGGGAGGGCCGCAGCACAGATACGCAGTATTTT

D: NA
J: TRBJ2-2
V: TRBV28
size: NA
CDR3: CASSPRGGFVSGELFF
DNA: TGTGCCAGCAGCCCCAGGGGTGGGTTTGTAAGCGGGGAGCTGTTTTTT

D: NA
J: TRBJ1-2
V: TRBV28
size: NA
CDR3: CASRLQSNYGYTF
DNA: TGTGCCAGCAGATTACAGTCTAACTATGGCTACACCTTC

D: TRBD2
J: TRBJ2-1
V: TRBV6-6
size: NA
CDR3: CASSPPNLAGHNEQFF
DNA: TGTGCCAGCAGTCCACCGAATCTAGCGGGGCACAATGAGCAGTTCTTC

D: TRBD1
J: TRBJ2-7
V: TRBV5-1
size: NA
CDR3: CASRFDRGGYEQYF
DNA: TGCGCCAGCAGGTTTGACAGGGGGGGCTACGAGCAGTACTTC

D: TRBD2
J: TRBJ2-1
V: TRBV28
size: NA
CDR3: CASSGGADNEQFF
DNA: TGTGCCAGCAGCGGGGGGGCGGACAATGAGCAGTTCTTC

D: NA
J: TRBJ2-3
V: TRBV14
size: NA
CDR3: CASSQVRTQYF
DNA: TGTGCCAGCAGCCAAGTCAGGACGCAGTATTTT

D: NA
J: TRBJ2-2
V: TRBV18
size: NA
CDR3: CASSPQLANTGELFF
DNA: TGTGCCAGCTCACCTCAACTAGCGAACACCGGGGAGCTGTTTTTT

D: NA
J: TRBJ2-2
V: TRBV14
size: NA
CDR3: CASSRGPTGELFF
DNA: TGTGCCAGCAGCCGAGGGCCCACCGGGGAGCTGTTTTTT

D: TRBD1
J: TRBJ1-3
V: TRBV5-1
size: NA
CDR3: CASSLRPGRQGTGNTIYF
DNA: TGCGCCAGCAGCCTCCGTCCGGGGCGACAGGGGACTGGAAACACCATATATTTT

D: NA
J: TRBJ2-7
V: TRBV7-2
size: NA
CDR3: CASSLGVAYEQYF
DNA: TGTGCCAGCAGCTTAGGAGTGGCCTACGAGCAGTACTTC

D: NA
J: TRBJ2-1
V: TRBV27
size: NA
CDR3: CASSLTGIGLPYNEQFF
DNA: TGTGCCAGCAGCCTGACAGGAATAGGGCTTCCGTACAATGAGCAGTTCTTC

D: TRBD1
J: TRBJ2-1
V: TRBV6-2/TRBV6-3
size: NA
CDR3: CASSSRDRFHEQFF
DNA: TGTGCCAGCAGCTCCCGGGACAGGTTCCATGAGCAGTTCTTC